The TCR beta chain under discussion was sequenced for a study of blood T cell repertoires in COVID-19. Looking at the study overall: COVID-19 samples from acute and convalescent phases originated in the United States, Italy and Spain. The cDNA or gDNA used as material had been derived from T cells, B-cell-depleted T cells, or PBMCs.

Sequencing used immunoSEQ multiplex PCR; TCRdb keeps in-frame clones, though not all of them. The table lists over 150,000 clones, around 82% of them singletons. V was pared by 3 bases and J by 0 bases, with 12 bases between. The CDR3 covers 15 residues. Germline assignment: CDR1 MNHEY and CDR2 SVGEGT. The chain uses TRBV6-2 or TRBV6-3 and TRBJ2-7; the D gene is possibly TRBD2 (5 bases). Sequenced: peripheral blood. The sequence was collected from a man younger than 35 with active or convalescent COVID-19. The CDR3 is CASSYPQRSSYEQYF. CDR3 coding DNA: TGTGCCAGCAGTTATCCCCAGCGGTCCTCCTACGAGCAGTACTTC.